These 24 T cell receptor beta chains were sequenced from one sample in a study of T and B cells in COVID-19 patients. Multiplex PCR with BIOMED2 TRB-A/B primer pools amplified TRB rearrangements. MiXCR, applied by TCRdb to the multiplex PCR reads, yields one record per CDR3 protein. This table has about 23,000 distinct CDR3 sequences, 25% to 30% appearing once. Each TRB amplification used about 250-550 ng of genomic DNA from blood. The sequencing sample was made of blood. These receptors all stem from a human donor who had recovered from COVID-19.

CDR3 sequence (DNA): TGTGCCAGCAGTTATGATCCGAGAAACGAGCAGTACTTC. Its protein product is CASSYDPRNEQYF. This chain connects TRBV6-5 to TRBJ2-7; D gene uncertain. The CDR3 sequence is 13 residues long. Trimming took off 3 bases at V and 5 bases at J, with 11 bases between the two ends. Germline CDR1 is MNHEY and CDR2 is SVGAGI.

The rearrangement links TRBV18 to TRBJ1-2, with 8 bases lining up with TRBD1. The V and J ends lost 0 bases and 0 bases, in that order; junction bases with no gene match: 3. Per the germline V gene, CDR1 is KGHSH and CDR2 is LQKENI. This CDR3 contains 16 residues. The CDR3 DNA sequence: TGTGCCAGCTCACCACCCGCGGGACAGGCTAACTATGGCTACACCTTC. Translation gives CASSPPAGQANYGYTF.

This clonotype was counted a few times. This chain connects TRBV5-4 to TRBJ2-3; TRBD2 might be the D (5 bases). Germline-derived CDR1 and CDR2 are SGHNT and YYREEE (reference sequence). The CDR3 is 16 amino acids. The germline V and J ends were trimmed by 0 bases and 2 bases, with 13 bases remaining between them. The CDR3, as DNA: TGTGCCAGCAGCTTGGGGGCAGCGGTGAACACAGATACGCAGTATTTT. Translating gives CASSLGAAVNTDTQYF.

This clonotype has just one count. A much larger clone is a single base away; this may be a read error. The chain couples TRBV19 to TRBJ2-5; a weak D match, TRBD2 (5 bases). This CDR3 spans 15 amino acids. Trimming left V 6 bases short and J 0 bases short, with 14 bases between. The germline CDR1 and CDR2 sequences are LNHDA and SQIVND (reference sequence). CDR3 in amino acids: CASSEDAGYQETQYF. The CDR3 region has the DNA TGTGCCAGTAGCGAGGACGCGGGCTACCAAGAGACCCAGTACTTC.

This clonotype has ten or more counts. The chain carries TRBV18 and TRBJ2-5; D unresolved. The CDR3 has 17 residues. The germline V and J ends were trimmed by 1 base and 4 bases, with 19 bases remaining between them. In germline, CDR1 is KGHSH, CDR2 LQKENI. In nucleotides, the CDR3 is TGTGCCAGCTCACCACGCGCTTCGGTCGGAGTTGGAGAGACCCAGTACTTC. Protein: CASSPRASVGVGETQYF.

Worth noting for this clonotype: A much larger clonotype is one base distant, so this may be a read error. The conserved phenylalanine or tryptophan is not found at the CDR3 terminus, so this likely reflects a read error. CDR3 sequence: CSVAPGPLEPQHS. The DNA for the CDR3 is TGCAGCGTTGCCCCCGGGCCTCTGGAGCCCCAGCATTCT. This chain connects TRBV29-1 to TRBJ1-5; D not resolved. Trimming took off 4 bases at V and 8 bases at J, with 15 bases between the two ends. The CDR3 sequence is 13 residues long. The germline gives CDR1 SQVTM, CDR2 ANQGSEA.

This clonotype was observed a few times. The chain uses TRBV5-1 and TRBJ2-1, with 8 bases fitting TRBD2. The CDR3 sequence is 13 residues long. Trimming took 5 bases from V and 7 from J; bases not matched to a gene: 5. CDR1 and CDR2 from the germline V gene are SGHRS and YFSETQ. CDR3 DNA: TGCGCCAGCAGGACGACTAGCGCGAATGAGCAGTTCTTC. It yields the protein CASRTTSANEQFF.

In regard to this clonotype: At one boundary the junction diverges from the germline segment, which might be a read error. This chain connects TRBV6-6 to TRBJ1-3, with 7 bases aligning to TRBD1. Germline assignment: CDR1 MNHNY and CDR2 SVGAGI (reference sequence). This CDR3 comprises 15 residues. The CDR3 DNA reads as TGTGCCAGCAGGCCCAGGGGGACATATGGAAACACCATGTATTTT. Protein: CASRPRGTYGNTMYF.

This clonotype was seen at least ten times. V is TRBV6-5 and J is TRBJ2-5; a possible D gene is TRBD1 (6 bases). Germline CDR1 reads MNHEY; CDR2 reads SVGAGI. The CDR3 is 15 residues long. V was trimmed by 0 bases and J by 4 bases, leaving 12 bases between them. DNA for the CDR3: TGTGCCAGCAGTTACTCCAACAGGGTAGGAGAGACCCAGTACTTC. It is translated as CASSYSNRVGETQYF.

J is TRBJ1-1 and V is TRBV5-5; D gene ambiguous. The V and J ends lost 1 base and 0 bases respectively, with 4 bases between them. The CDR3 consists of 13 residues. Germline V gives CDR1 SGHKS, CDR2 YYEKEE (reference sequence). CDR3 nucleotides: TGTGCCAGCAGCTTGATCATGAACACTGAAGCTTTCTTT. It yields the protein CASSLIMNTEAFF. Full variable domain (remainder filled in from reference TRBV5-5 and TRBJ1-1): DAGVTQSPTHLIKTRGQQVTLRCSPISGHKSVSWYQQVLGQGPQFIFQYYEKEERGRGNFPDRFSARQFPNYSSELNVNALLLGDSALYLCASSLIMNTEAFFGQGTRLTVV.

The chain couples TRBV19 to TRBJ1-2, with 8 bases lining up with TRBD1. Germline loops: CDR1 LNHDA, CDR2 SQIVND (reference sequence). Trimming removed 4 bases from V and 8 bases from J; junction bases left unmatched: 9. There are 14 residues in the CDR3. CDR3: CASSKGQVPVGYTF. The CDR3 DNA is TGTGCCAGTAGTAAGGGACAGGTCCCTGTGGGCTACACCTTC.

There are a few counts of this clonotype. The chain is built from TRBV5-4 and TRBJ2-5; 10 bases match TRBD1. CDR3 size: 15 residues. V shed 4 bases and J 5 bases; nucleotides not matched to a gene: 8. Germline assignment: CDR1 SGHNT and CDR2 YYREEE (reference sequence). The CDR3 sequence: CASSPRQGARETQYF. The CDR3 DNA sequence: TGTGCCAGCAGCCCTAGACAGGGGGCGAGGGAGACCCAGTACTTC. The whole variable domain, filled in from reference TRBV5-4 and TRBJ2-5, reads ETGVTQSPTHLIKTRGQQVTLRCSSQSGHNTVSWYQQALGQGPQFIFQYYREEENGRGNFPPRFSGLQFPNYSSELNVNALELDDSALYLCASSPRQGARETQYFGPGTRLLVL.

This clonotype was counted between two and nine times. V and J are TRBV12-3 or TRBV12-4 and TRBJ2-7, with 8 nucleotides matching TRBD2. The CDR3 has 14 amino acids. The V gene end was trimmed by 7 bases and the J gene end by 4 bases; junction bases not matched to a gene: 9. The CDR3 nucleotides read TGTGCCAGCACCCGGCAGGCGGGAGGTTACGAGCAGTACTTC. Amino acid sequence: CASTRQAGGYEQYF.

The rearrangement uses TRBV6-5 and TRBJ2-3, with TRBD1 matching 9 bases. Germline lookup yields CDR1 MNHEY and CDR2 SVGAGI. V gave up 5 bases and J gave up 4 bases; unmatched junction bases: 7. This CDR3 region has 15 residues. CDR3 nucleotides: TGTGCCAGCAGTGACCGGGACAGGGTTGCAGATACGCAGTATTTT. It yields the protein CASSDRDRVADTQYF.

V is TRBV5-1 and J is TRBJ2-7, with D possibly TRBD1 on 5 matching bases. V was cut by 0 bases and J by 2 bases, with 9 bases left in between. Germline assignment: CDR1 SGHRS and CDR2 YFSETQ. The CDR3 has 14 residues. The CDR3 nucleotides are TGCGCCAGCAGCTTGGTAGGGGCTGCCTACGAGCAGTACTTC. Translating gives CASSLVGAAYEQYF.

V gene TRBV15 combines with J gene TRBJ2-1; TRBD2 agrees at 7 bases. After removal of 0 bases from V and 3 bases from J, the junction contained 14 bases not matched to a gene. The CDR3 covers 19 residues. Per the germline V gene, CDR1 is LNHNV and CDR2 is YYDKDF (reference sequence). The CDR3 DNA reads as TGTGCCACCAGCAGAGATATAGCGGAAGAGCGGGGCCACTACAATGAGCAGTTCTTC. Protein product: CATSRDIAEERGHYNEQFF. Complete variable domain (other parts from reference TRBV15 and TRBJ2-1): DAMVIQNPRYQVTQFGKPVTLSCSQTLNHNVMYWYQQKSSQAPKLLFHYYDKDFNNEADTPDNFQSRRPNTSFCFLDIRSPGLGDTAMYLCATSRDIAEERGHYNEQFFGPGTRLTVL.

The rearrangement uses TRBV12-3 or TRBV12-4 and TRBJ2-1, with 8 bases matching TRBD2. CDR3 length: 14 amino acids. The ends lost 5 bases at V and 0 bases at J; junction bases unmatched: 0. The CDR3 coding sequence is TGTGCCAGCAGTGGGACTAGCTCCTACAATGAGCAGTTCTTC. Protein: CASSGTSSYNEQFF.

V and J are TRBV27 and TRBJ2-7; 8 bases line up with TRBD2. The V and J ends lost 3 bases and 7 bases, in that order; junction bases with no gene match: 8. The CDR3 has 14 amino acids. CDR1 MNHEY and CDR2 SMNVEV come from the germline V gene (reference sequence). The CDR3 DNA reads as TGTGCCAGCAGTTTTGCGACTAGCGAACGGGAGCAGTACTTC. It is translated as CASSFATSEREQYF.

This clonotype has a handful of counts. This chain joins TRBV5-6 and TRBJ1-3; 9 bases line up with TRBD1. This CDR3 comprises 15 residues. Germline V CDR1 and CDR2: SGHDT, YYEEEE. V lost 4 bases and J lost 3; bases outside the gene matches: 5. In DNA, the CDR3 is TGTGCCAGCAGCGGACAGGGGATGATTGGAAACACCATATATTTT. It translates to CASSGQGMIGNTIYF.

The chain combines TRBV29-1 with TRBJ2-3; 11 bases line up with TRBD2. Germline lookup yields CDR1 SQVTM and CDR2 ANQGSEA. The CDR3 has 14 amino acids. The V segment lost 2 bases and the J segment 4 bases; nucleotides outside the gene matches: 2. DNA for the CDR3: TGCAGCGTTGAAACTAGCGGGAGTTCAGATACGCAGTATTTT. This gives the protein CSVETSGSSDTQYF.

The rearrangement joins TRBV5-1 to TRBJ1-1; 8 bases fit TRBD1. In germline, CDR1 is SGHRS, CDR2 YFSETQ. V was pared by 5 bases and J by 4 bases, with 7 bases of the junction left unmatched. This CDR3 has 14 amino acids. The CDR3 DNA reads TGCGCCAGCAGAATCCAGGGGGCGCCCACTGAAGCTTTCTTT. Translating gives CASRIQGAPTEAFF.

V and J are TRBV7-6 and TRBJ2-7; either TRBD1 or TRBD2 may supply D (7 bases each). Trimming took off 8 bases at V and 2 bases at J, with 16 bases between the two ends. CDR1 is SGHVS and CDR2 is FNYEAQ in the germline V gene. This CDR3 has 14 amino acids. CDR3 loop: CASGAGGGAYEQYF. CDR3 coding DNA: TGTGCCAGCGGGGCAGGGGGGGGGGCCTACGAGCAGTACTTC. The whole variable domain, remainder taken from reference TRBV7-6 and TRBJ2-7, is GAGVSQSPRYKVTKRGQDVALRCDPISGHVSLYWYRQALGQGPEFLTYFNYEAQQDKSGLPNDRFSAERPEGSISTLTIQRTEQRDSAMYRCASGAGGGAYEQYFGPGTRLTVT.

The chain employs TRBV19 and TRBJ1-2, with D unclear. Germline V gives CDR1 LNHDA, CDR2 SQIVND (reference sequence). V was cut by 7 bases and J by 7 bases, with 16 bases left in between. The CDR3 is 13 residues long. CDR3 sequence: CASTLGRPLGYTF. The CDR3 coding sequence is TGTGCCAGTACCCTAGGGCGGCCCCTTGGCTACACCTTC.

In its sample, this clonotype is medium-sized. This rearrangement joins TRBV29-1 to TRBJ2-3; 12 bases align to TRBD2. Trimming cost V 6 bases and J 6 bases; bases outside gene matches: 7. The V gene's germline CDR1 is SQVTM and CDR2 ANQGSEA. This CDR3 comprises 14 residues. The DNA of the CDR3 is TGCAGCGTCGCGACTAGCGGGAGTGGGGATACGCAGTATTTT. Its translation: CSVATSGSGDTQYF.